The TCR beta chain described here comes from a study of T cells after yellow fever vaccination. A single record per CDR3 protein comes from TCRdb applying MiXCR to the 5' RACE reads. The sample lists about 430,000 distinct CDR3 sequences; about 19% were seen once. Concerning this clonotype: Its specificity is not known.

Study results and limitations: Researchers report a weaker secondary response that nonetheless peaked faster, day 5 versus 15.

The TCR originated in a man younger than 35 who received the YFV17D yellow fever vaccine. The sample here was PBMCs, taken before the yellow fever booster vaccination.

The CDR3 DNA reads TGCAGTGCGCCGACTAGCGGGGGTGGCGAGCAGTACGTC. It yields the protein CSAPTSGGGEQYV. The V and J genes are TRBV20-1 and TRBJ2-7; 12 bases fit TRBD2. The CDR3 runs 13 residues. J lost 6 bases, V lost 6 bases, and 6 bases had no gene match. Per germline, CDR1 DFQATT and CDR2 SNEGSKA (reference sequence).